This T cell receptor (beta chain) is drawn from a study of OX40 agonist ivuxolimab in advanced cancers. Germline CDR1 is SGHTA and CDR2 is FQGTGA. CDR3 size: 13 residues. The trim removed 4 bases at V and 8 bases at J, leaving 6 bases unmatched. Here immunoSEQ multiplex PCR was the method, and the copy in TCRdb shows in-frame clones only, minus some. Of approximately 90,000 clones listed, about 83% were seen once; the top ten hold roughly 1.5%. This clonotype originated in an adult with an advanced solid tumor such as melanoma, head and neck, liver or kidney cancer. V is TRBV7-3 and J is TRBJ1-2, with 8 bases that match TRBD1. The sample was CD4+ or CD8+ T cells sorted from blood, taken in a trial of the OX40 agonist ivuxolimab. In DNA, the CDR3 is TGTGCCAGCAGCTCGGGACAGGCCTTAGGCTACACCTTC. This encodes CASSSGQALGYTF.